This paragraph reports one T cell receptor beta chain. The sample holds other DNA sequences that translate to the same CDR3. Sequencing was at deep level. Sorted subsets were amplified in replicate PCRs using approximately 0.2 ug DNA, approximately 30,000 T cell genomes. Method: immunoSEQ multiplex PCR; TCRdb's copy keeps in-frame clones and lacks some. The repertoire holds roughly 2 million clones, with 95% as singletons. The data were taken from a study of shared clonotypes between healthy human individuals. Splitting of CD4+ cells produced CD45RA+ naive and CD45RA-negative memory subsets. The clonotype comes from a man aged 18 to 30 in good health. Source material: naive CD4+ T cells sorted from blood. Specified subset: CD45RA+ positively selected.

CDR3 loop: CAWGGNPYEQYF. CDR3 bases: TGTGCCTGGGGAGGGAACCCCTACGAGCAGTACTTC. The rearrangement links TRBV30 to TRBJ2-7; possible D gene TRBD2, 6 bases. Germline values: CDR1 GTSNPN, CDR2 SVGIG (reference sequence). V was shortened by 5 bases and J by 2 bases, with 10 bases between the two germline ends. This CDR3 spans 12 amino acids.